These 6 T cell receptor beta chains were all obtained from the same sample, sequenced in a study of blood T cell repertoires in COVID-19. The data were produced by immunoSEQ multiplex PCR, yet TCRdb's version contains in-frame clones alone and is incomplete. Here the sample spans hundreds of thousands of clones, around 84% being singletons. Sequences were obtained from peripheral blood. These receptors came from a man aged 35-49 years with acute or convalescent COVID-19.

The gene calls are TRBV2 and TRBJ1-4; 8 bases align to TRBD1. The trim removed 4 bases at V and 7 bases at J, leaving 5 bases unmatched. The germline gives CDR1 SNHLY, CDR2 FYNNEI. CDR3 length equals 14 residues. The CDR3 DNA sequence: TGTGCCAGCAGTGGAGGACAGGGTACTGAAAAACTGTTTTTT. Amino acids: CASSGGQGTEKLFF.

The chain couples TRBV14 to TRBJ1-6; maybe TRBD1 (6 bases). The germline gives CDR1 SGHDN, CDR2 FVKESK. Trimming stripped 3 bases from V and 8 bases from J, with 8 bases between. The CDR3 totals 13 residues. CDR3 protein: CASSQDSYSPLHF. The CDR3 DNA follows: TGTGCCAGCAGCCAGGACAGCTATTCACCCCTCCACTTT.

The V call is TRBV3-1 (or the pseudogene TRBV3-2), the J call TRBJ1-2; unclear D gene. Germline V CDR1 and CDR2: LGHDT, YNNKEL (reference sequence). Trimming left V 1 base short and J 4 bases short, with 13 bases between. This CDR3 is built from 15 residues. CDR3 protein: CASSQGRSPGYGYTF. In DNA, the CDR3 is TGTGCCAGCAGCCAAGGGAGGAGCCCGGGCTATGGCTACACCTTC.

CDR3 protein: CASSAGTAYNEQFF. CDR3 in DNA: TGTGCCAGCAGCGCCGGGACAGCCTACAATGAGCAGTTCTTC. The gene calls are TRBV5-4 and TRBJ2-1; TRBD1 matches at 7 bases. Unmatched junction bases numbered 3, after V lost 4 bases and J lost 2 bases. Looked up from germline, CDR1 is SGHNT and CDR2 is YYREEE (reference sequence). The CDR3 covers 14 residues.

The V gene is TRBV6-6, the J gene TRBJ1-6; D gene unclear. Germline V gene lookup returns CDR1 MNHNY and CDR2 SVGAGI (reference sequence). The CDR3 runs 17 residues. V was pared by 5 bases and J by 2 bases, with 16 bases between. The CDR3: CASSPTEVVTYNSPLHF. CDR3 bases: TGTGCCAGCAGTCCCACGGAGGTCGTCACCTATAATTCACCCCTCCACTTT.

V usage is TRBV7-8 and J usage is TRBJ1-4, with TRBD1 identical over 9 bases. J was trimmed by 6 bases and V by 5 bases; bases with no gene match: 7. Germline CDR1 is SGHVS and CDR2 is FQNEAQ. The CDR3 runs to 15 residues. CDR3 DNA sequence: TGTGCCAGCAGCCCCCCCGGGACAGGGTATGAAAAACTGTTTTTT. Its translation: CASSPPGTGYEKLFF.